These 16 T cell receptor beta chains came from one sample sequenced in a study of shared clonotypes between healthy human individuals. Some clones are missing from TCRdb's copy, which holds only in-frame ones; the method was immunoSEQ multiplex PCR. The sample carries around 2.1 million clones, 85% to 95% recorded once. Positive CCR7 selection of CD45RO-negative cells yielded the naive CD8 cells, and terminally differentiated effector memory CD45RA+ cells were excluded. The sample comprised naive CD8+ T cells from PBMCs. All receptors derive from a man aged 18 to 35 in good health. Some clones in this sample may be carry-over from other donors' samples.

The chain uses TRBV27 and TRBJ1-2; D is uncertain. The CDR3 runs to 15 residues. Trimming left V 1 base short and J 6 bases short, with 15 bases between. Germline CDR1 MNHEY, CDR2 SMNVEV (reference sequence). CDR3 sequence (DNA): TGTGCCAGCAGTTTATTTGCAGCCGACGTCGATGGCTACACCTTC. As protein: CASSLFAADVDGYTF.

This clone was recorded only once. V usage is TRBV5-6 and J usage is TRBJ2-2; D is possibly TRBD1 (7 bases). V lost 9 bases and J lost 4, with 10 bases in between. The germline V gene has CDR1 SGHDT and CDR2 YYEEEE. The CDR3 runs to 12 residues. CDR3 DNA: TGTGCCACCAGGGGGGCCACCGGGGAGCTGTTTTTT. This sequence encodes CATRGATGELFF.

The rearrangement links TRBV28 to TRBJ2-7; a weak D match, TRBD1 (5 bases). The CDR3 spans 13 residues. Trimming took 6 bases from V and 0 from J, leaving 9 bases between them. Germline lookup yields CDR1 MDHEN and CDR2 SYDVKM. In DNA form, the CDR3 reads TGTGCCAGCAGCATGGACAACTCCTACGAGCAGTACTTC. Its protein product is CASSMDNSYEQYF.

The chain combines TRBV28 with TRBJ2-2; possibly TRBD2 for D (5 bases). The CDR3 contains 14 residues. With 5 bases removed from V and 7 bases from J, the gap between germline ends came to 14 bases. CDR1 MDHEN and CDR2 SYDVKM come from the germline V gene. In nucleotides, the CDR3 is TGTGCCAGCAGTCCCCCCGCGAGCGGCGGGGAGCTGTTTTTT. Translation: CASSPPASGGELFF.

The chain recombines TRBV4-3 with TRBJ1-2, with TRBD1 as a possible D gene (5 bases). Germline V gene sequence: CDR1 LGHNA, CDR2 YSLEER. V was clipped by 0 bases and J by 5 bases, with 19 bases between them. The CDR3 contains 17 residues. This CDR3 is CASSQEGGMSSWYGYTF. Written as DNA, the CDR3 is TGCGCCAGCAGCCAAGAGGGGGGAATGTCCAGTTGGTATGGCTACACCTTC.

This rearrangement joins TRBV19 to TRBJ1-5, with no clear D. Trimming took off 7 bases at V and 2 bases at J, with 9 bases between the two ends. Looked up from germline, CDR1 is LNHDA and CDR2 is SQIVND (reference sequence). CDR3 length equals 13 residues. Here the CDR3 reads CASTLLGNQPQHF. The CDR3, as DNA: TGTGCCAGTACATTGCTTGGCAATCAGCCCCAGCATTTT. Full variable domain (rest looked up from reference TRBV19 and TRBJ1-5): DGGITQSPKYLFRKEGQNVTLSCEQNLNHDAMYWYRQDPGQGLRLIYYSQIVNDFQKGDIAEGYSVSREKKESFPLTVTSAQKNPTAFYLCASTLLGNQPQHFGDGTRLSIL.

The V gene is TRBV27, the J gene TRBJ1-2, with D perhaps TRBD1 (5 bases). Trimming pared 8 bases from V and 4 bases from J, leaving 17 bases between. The CDR3 length is 14 residues. Germline V lookup: CDR1 MNHEY, CDR2 SMNVEV (reference sequence). CDR3 in amino acids: CASSSRGQTYGYTF. The CDR3 DNA reads TGTGCCAGCTCCTCCCGAGGACAAACCTATGGCTACACCTTC.

This rearrangement joins TRBV15 to TRBJ2-3, with D uncertain. The ends were cut back, 5 bases at V and 5 bases at J, with 11 bases in the middle. The CDR3 is made up of 13 amino acids. Germline CDR1 reads LNHNV; CDR2 reads YYDKDF (reference sequence). CDR3 residues: CATSARSLDTQYF. The CDR3 bases are TGTGCCACCAGCGCACGCTCTCTAGATACGCAGTATTTT.

This chain links TRBV2 with TRBJ2-3, with 11 nucleotides matching TRBD2. This CDR3 is built from 14 residues. Germline V CDR1 and CDR2: SNHLY, FYNNEI. The junction had 6 bases not matched to a gene; V was cut back by 7 bases and J by 6 bases. The CDR3 sequence is CASKTSGRGDTQYF. CDR3 DNA sequence: TGTGCCAGCAAAACTAGCGGGAGAGGTGATACGCAGTATTTT.

As to this clone: This sample includes further DNA sequences coding for the same CDR3. This sequence joins TRBV2 and TRBJ2-1; D unclear. V lost 6 bases, J lost 1 base, and 13 bases lay in between. The CDR3 has 15 amino acids. The germline gives CDR1 SNHLY, CDR2 FYNNEI. CDR3 bases: TGTGCCAGCAGCGGAACGGGCAGATCCTACAATGAGCAGTTCTTC. Translated: CASSGTGRSYNEQFF.

The CDR3 bases are TGTGCCAGCAGTTCCCTACTAGCGGGCGAGCAGTTCTTC. Translating gives CASSSLLAGEQFF. The chain recombines TRBV6-5 with TRBJ2-1, with TRBD2 identical over 9 bases. From germline, CDR1 is MNHEY and CDR2 SVGAGI. The J segment lost 10 bases and the V segment lost 4 bases, leaving 5 bases of the junction unmatched. The CDR3 has 13 residues.

The chain has TRBV19 and TRBJ1-1, with a possible D match to TRBD1 (5 bases). The CDR3 totals 13 residues. V gave up 6 bases and J gave up 10 bases, with 18 bases separating them. The germline V gene encodes CDR1 LNHDA and CDR2 SQIVND (reference sequence). The CDR3 nucleotides are TGTGCCAGTAGAGGTTTGGGTGAGGACACAGCTTTCTTT. Amino acids: CASRGLGEDTAFF.

The chain recombines TRBV5-4 with TRBJ2-3; 9 nucleotides match TRBD1. In germline, CDR1 is SGHNT, CDR2 YYREEE (reference sequence). The CDR3 is made up of 16 amino acids. Trimming at V came to 4 bases and at J to 0 bases, leaving 6 bases not matched to a gene. CDR3 in amino acids: CASSTGQGTSTDTQYF. The DNA for the CDR3 is TGTGCCAGCAGCACAGGACAGGGGACGAGCACAGATACGCAGTATTTT. Complete variable domain (other parts from reference TRBV5-4 and TRBJ2-3): ETGVTQSPTHLIKTRGQQVTLRCSSQSGHNTVSWYQQALGQGPQFIFQYYREEENGRGNFPPRFSGLQFPNYSSELNVNALELDDSALYLCASSTGQGTSTDTQYFGPGTRLTVL.

V usage is TRBV4-1 and J usage is TRBJ2-7; no definite D call. The V end lost 4 bases, the J end lost 6 bases, and 10 bases lay between the germline ends. The CDR3 is made up of 12 amino acids. From germline, CDR1 is MGHRA and CDR2 YSYEKL. CDR3 residues: CASSPPPGEQYF. The CDR3, as DNA: TGCGCCAGCAGCCCCCCCCCGGGCGAGCAGTACTTC.

V is TRBV20-1 and J is TRBJ1-2; D unresolved. This CDR3 is built from 11 residues. The V end was cut by 6 bases, the J end by 6 bases, with 11 bases between. Per germline, CDR1 DFQATT and CDR2 SNEGSKA (reference sequence). CDR3 DNA: TGCAGTGCCCGCCGACTAGATGGCTACACCTTC. This sequence encodes CSARRLDGYTF.

The count of this clone is one. The chain has TRBV7-2 and TRBJ2-5; TRBD1 might be the D (6 bases). Trimming removed 5 bases at V and 5 bases at J, with 18 bases between. Per the germline V gene, CDR1 is SGHTA and CDR2 is FQGNSA. The CDR3 length is 15 residues. Here the CDR3 reads CASSPTPGVGETQYF. DNA for the CDR3: TGTGCCAGCAGCCCCACCCCAGGGGTGGGTGAGACCCAGTACTTC.